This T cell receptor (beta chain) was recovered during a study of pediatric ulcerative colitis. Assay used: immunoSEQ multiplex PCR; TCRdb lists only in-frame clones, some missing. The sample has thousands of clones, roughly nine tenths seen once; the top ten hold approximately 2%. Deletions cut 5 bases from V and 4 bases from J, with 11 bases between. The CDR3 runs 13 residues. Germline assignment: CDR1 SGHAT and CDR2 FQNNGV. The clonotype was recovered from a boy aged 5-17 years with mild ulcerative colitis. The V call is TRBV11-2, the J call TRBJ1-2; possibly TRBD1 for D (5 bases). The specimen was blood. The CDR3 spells CASSRRDGYGYTF. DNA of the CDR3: TGTGCCAGCAGCCGTAGGGACGGCTATGGCTACACCTTC.